This T cell receptor (beta chain) was sequenced in a study of T cells after yellow fever vaccination. Study-level points and caveats: Detected again after the booster were most primary-vaccination clones, at nearly 97% CD4 and approximately 85% CD8.

A 5'RACE template-switching step, the method used to make TCR cDNA, added a universal primer site and UMIs. TCRdb independently ran MiXCR on the 5' RACE reads; one entry per CDR3 protein. The sample has 450,000 to 550,000 distinct CDR3 sequences; 21% are singletons. This clonotype was counted at least ten times. Antigen: not known. Per the germline V gene, CDR1 is SGHRS and CDR2 is YFSETQ. This CDR3 contains 14 residues. With 7 bases clipped from V and 1 base from J, the junction kept 6 bases outside the gene matches. This material consisted of PBMCs, taken less than 25 days after the first yellow fever vaccination. The gene calls are TRBV5-1 and TRBJ1-1; 8 positions match TRBD1. The clonotype originates from a man aged 18 to 29 who received the YFV17D yellow fever vaccine. The CDR3, as DNA: TGCGCCAGCGGCGACACAGGGGGGAACACTGAAGCTTTCTTT. As protein: CASGDTGGNTEAFF.